This T cell receptor (beta chain) was captured by sequencing in a study of early T cells in non-severe SARS-CoV-2 infection. TCRdb called the 5' RACE reads again in MiXCR, with one record for every CDR3 protein. The sample lists about 46,000 distinct CDR3 sequences, roughly 5.4% occurring once. V gave up 4 bases and J gave up 2 bases, with 13 bases separating them. Germline lookup yields CDR1 SGHNT and CDR2 YYREEE (reference sequence). This CDR3 is 16 amino acids long. V is TRBV5-4 and J is TRBJ2-6; D is uncertain. The sequences come from whole blood, collected at baseline. This clonotype was sampled from an adult who was a healthcare worker with PCR-confirmed SARS-CoV-2 infection or an uninfected control (not recorded which). This CDR3 reads CASSPEPPPGANVLTF. The CDR3 DNA reads TGTGCCAGCAGCCCCGAGCCCCCTCCTGGGGCCAACGTCCTGACTTTC. The full variable domain, rest sourced from reference TRBV5-4 and TRBJ2-6, is ETGVTQSPTHLIKTRGQQVTLRCSSQSGHNTVSWYQQALGQGPQFIFQYYREEENGRGNFPPRFSGLQFPNYSSELNVNALELDDSALYLCASSPEPPPGANVLTFGAGSRLTVL.